The rows below give T cell receptor beta chains drawn from one sample of a study of identical twins. TCRdb reanalysed the 5' RACE reads using MiXCR and keeps one entry per CDR3 protein. This sample has 520,000 or so distinct CDR3 sequences, with 22% found just once. The sample was also linked to a second study, of T cells expressing NK-cell markers.

Material: CD4+ T cells sorted from blood. These receptors originate from a woman aged 18-29 years in good health. The CDR3 runs from the conserved cysteine through the conserved F or W. The D gene is left open where the match is weak. Clone sizes are given selectively: once, few, many, or a class where the clone is expanded.

j_call	d_call	clone_size	v_call	cdr3_nt	cdr3_aa
TRBJ2-3	TRBD2	.	TRBV20-1	TGCAGTGCTAGAGATTACACGGGAGGGGGAGATACGCAGTATTTT	CSARDYTGGGDTQYF
TRBJ2-1	.	.	TRBV6-5	TGTGCCAGCAGTTACTCTGGTGACAGGAGGAATGAGCAGTTCTTC	CASSYSGDRRNEQFF
TRBJ1-1	.	.	TRBV20-1	TGCAGTGCCCGCCTACAGAACACTGAAGCTTTCTTT	CSARLQNTEAFF
TRBJ2-7	.	.	TRBV5-5	TGTGCCAGCAGTCGGGTGTGGGGAAGCGAGCAGTACTTC	CASSRVWGSEQYF
TRBJ1-1	.	few	TRBV29-1	TGCAGCCTATCGCAAGGGGATGGGTACACTGAAGCTTTCTTT	CSLSQGDGYTEAFF
TRBJ2-1	.	few	TRBV20-1	TGCAGTGCTACCACACCTGGCCTAGCGCTCTCAGAGCAGTTCTTC	CSATTPGLALSEQFF
TRBJ2-1	.	.	TRBV30	TGTGCGAGCCGGGGGAGGTCCTACAATGAGCAGTTCTTC	CASRGRSYNEQFF
TRBJ2-1	.	.	TRBV7-2	TGTGCCAGCAGCTGGGCCAGGGGTGAGCAGTTCTTC	CASSWARGEQFF
TRBJ2-3	TRBD2	.	TRBV30	TGTGCCGGGAACTATGGGACTAGTCCCACAGATACGCAGTATTTT	CAGNYGTSPTDTQYF
TRBJ2-7	TRBD2	many	TRBV5-1	TGCGCCAGCAGCTTGGTGATAGCGGGGTCTCACGAGCAGTACTTC	CASSLVIAGSHEQYF
TRBJ2-1	TRBD1	.	TRBV11-3	TGTGCCAGTGGGGTCGACAGGGCTAACTACAATGAGCAGTTCTTC	CASGVDRANYNEQFF
TRBJ2-2	TRBD2	.	TRBV5-1	TGCGCCAGCAGCAGAGCCGTGCGGGAGGGCCATACCGGGGAGCTGTTTTTT	CASSRAVREGHTGELFF
TRBJ2-4	.	few	TRBV20-1	TGCAGTGCCGCAGGGTCCAACATTCAGTACTTC	CSAAGSNIQYF
TRBJ2-5	.	.	TRBV9	TGTGCCAGCAGCGCCCGGGGCGCCCAAATGGAGACCCAGTACTTC	CASSARGAQMETQYF
TRBJ2-5	.	.	TRBV12-3/TRBV12-4	TGTGCCAGCAGTGCGCTACAGGCTTTTCAAGAGACCCAGTACTTC	CASSALQAFQETQYF
TRBJ2-7	.	.	TRBV12-3/TRBV12-4	TGTGCCAGCAGTTTTAGGGGGGGATACTCCTACGAGCAGTACTTC	CASSFRGGYSYEQYF
TRBJ2-5	TRBD1	.	TRBV3-1	TGTGCCAGCAGCCACTTGCTGGGACAGATTCAAGAGACCCAGTACTTC	CASSHLLGQIQETQYF
TRBJ2-5	TRBD2	few	TRBV6-5	TGTGCCAGCAGTTACTCGAGGGGACTAGCGTATATACAAGAGACCCAGTACTTC	CASSYSRGLAYIQETQYF
TRBJ2-3	.	.	TRBV7-9	TGTGCCAGCAGCTTATCGGGGGGCTTCACAGATACGCAGTATTTT	CASSLSGGFTDTQYF
TRBJ2-1	TRBD2	.	TRBV11-2	TGTGCCAGCAGCTCCTATAGCGGGAGGGCCGGGTATGAGCAGTTCTTC	CASSSYSGRAGYEQFF
TRBJ1-1	.	.	TRBV20-1	TGCAGTGCTCGGGCGCCCCTGAACACTGAAGCTTTCTTT	CSARAPLNTEAFF
TRBJ1-5	.	.	TRBV12-3/TRBV12-4	TGTGCCAGCAGTTTTGATCACAATCAGCCCCAGCATTTT	CASSFDHNQPQHF
TRBJ1-1	.	many	TRBV20-1	TGCAGTGCTAGGCGTTTGAACACTGAAGCTTTCTTT	CSARRLNTEAFF
TRBJ2-1	TRBD2	.	TRBV10-3	TGTGCCATCAGTGGTGGACGTAGCGGGAGCCCCTACAATGAGCAGTTCTTC	CAISGGRSGSPYNEQFF
TRBJ2-5	.	.	TRBV27	TGTGCCAGCAGTTTAGGAAAGACCCAGTACTTC	CASSLGKTQYF
TRBJ2-5	.	.	TRBV6-2/TRBV6-3	TGTGCCAGCAGTTATAGGTCCATCCAAGAGACCCAGTACTTC	CASSYRSIQETQYF